The rows below give T cell receptor beta chains drawn from one sample of a study of shared clonotypes between healthy human individuals. The protocol was immunoSEQ multiplex PCR, while the TCRdb copy is restricted to in-frame clones and leaves out a portion. The sample carries nearly 600,000 clones, about 95% recorded once. Sequencing used naive CD8+ T cells sorted from blood. The receptors stem from a young woman in good health. Each CDR3 is given with its conserved first and last residue. The D gene is left open where the match is weak.

D gene: TRBD2
V gene: TRBV5-1
J gene: TRBJ2-3
CDR3 protein: CASSFTSGGSLGDTQYF
CDR3 DNA: TGCGCCAGCAGCTTTACCTCCGGCGGGAGCTTGGGAGATACGCAGTATTTT

D gene: .
V gene: TRBV28
J gene: TRBJ1-6
CDR3 protein: CASSPPSRQARPNRSPLHF
CDR3 DNA: TGTGCCAGCAGTCCCCCATCCCGACAGGCCCGACCTAATAGGTCACCCCTCCACTTT

D gene: .
V gene: TRBV4-1
J gene: TRBJ2-7
CDR3 protein: CASSQGVRGRSQTYEQYF
CDR3 DNA: TGCGCCAGCAGCCAAGGGGTTCGGGGGCGATCCCAAACCTACGAGCAGTACTTC

D gene: .
V gene: TRBV5-6
J gene: TRBJ2-1
CDR3 protein: CASSPGGPNEQFF
CDR3 DNA: TGTGCCAGCAGCCCTGGGGGGCCGAATGAGCAGTTCTTC

D gene: .
V gene: TRBV14
J gene: TRBJ2-7
CDR3 protein: CASSQSRISYEQYF
CDR3 DNA: TGTGCCAGCAGCCAAAGTCGCATCTCCTACGAGCAGTACTTC

D gene: .
V gene: TRBV25-1
J gene: TRBJ1-2
CDR3 protein: CASKMAGEDGYTF
CDR3 DNA: TGTGCCAGCAAGATGGCAGGGGAGGATGGCTACACCTTC

D gene: .
V gene: TRBV11-2
J gene: TRBJ2-7
CDR3 protein: CASSLAPVGYEQYF
CDR3 DNA: TGTGCCAGCAGCTTAGCCCCGGTTGGTTACGAGCAGTACTTC

D gene: TRBD2
V gene: TRBV7-9
J gene: TRBJ2-1
CDR3 protein: CASSPRNRSGMVF
CDR3 DNA: TGTGCCAGCAGCCCCCGCAATAGGAGCGGGATGGTCTTC

D gene: .
V gene: TRBV28
J gene: TRBJ1-1
CDR3 protein: CASSSLVQLNTEAFF
CDR3 DNA: TGTGCCAGCAGTTCACTTGTACAGTTGAACACTGAAGCTTTCTTT

D gene: .
V gene: TRBV30
J gene: TRBJ2-7
CDR3 protein: CAWSNPEVTLHEQYF
CDR3 DNA: TGTGCCTGGAGCAACCCGGAGGTCACTCTCCACGAGCAGTACTTC

D gene: .
V gene: TRBV27
J gene: TRBJ2-5
CDR3 protein: CASSRSGNQETQYF
CDR3 DNA: TGTGCCAGCAGCCGTAGCGGAAACCAAGAGACCCAGTACTTC

D gene: .
V gene: TRBV27
J gene: TRBJ1-2
CDR3 protein: CATRGGYVGGYTF
CDR3 DNA: TGTGCCACGAGGGGGGGTTATGTAGGTGGCTACACCTTC

D gene: .
V gene: TRBV6-5
J gene: TRBJ2-1
CDR3 protein: CASSPMGGEQFF
CDR3 DNA: TGTGCCAGCAGTCCCATGGGGGGTGAGCAGTTCTTC

D gene: TRBD1
V gene: TRBV4-1
J gene: TRBJ2-7
CDR3 protein: CASSHADRGPYEQYF
CDR3 DNA: TGCGCCAGCAGCCACGCCGACAGGGGGCCATACGAGCAGTACTTC

D gene: TRBD1
V gene: TRBV2
J gene: TRBJ2-2
CDR3 protein: CASRADRAGTGELFF
CDR3 DNA: TGTGCCAGCAGAGCCGACAGGGCTGGCACCGGGGAGCTGTTTTTT

D gene: .
V gene: TRBV28
J gene: TRBJ1-1
CDR3 protein: CASTTVGVKAFF
CDR3 DNA: TGTGCCAGCACTACAGTGGGGGTGAAAGCTTTCTTT

D gene: .
V gene: TRBV28
J gene: TRBJ2-4
CDR3 protein: CASSFRIGVGQEYF
CDR3 DNA: TGTGCCAGCAGTTTTAGAATAGGTGTGGGACAAGAGTACTTC